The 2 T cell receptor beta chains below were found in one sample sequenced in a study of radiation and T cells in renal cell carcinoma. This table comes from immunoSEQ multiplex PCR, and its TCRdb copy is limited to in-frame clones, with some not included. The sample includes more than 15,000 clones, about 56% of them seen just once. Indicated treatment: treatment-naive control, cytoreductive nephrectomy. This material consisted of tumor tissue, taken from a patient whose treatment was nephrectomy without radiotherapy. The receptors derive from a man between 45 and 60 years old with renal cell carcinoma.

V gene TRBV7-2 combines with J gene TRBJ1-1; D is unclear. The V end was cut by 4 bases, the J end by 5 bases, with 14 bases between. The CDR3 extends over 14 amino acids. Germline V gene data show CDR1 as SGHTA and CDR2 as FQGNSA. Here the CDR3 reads CASSSSLGGTEAFF. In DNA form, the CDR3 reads TGTGCCAGCAGCTCCTCTTTGGGAGGGACTGAAGCTTTCTTT.

The DNA of the CDR3 is TGTGCCAGCAGCTTATTAGCAGGGCCTTACAATGAGCAGTTCTTC. It specifies CASSLLAGPYNEQFF. The chain employs TRBV7-8 and TRBJ2-1; D possibly corresponds to TRBD1 (5 bases). This CDR3 has 15 residues. Germline CDR1 SGHVS, CDR2 FQNEAQ. V lost 2 bases, J lost 4 bases, and 12 bases lay in between.